The 5 T cell receptor beta chains reported below all come from one sample, sequenced in a study of tumor and adjacent non-tumor tissue in lung cancer. This sample's RNA came from whole unsorted tissue. TCRbeta libraries were built with three rounds of nested PCR, modified from ARM-PCR. One entry per CDR3 protein results from TCRdb running MiXCR on the multiplex PCR reads. The sample consists of 77,000 or so distinct CDR3 sequences, roughly 80% of them appearing once. Sequencing was performed on lung tumor tissue. The receptors stem from a woman aged 50 to 65 with non-small cell lung cancer.

CDR3 protein: CSVFIGSTNEKLFF. CDR3 in DNA: TGCAGTGTTTTTATCGGGTCAACTAATGAAAAACTGTTTTTT. This chain links TRBV20-1 with TRBJ1-4; no clear D gene. This CDR3 is 14 amino acids long. The V gene's germline CDR1 is DFQATT and CDR2 SNEGSKA (reference sequence). Trimming took 7 bases from V and 0 from J, leaving 12 bases between them.

Note on this clonotype: The CDR3 carries no conserved terminal phenylalanine or tryptophan, so it likely arises from a read error. It is unclear where the CDR3 begins or ends on the DNA, so no DNA is shown, and the CDR3 is as TCRdb lists it. The rearrangement joins TRBV6-1 to TRBJ2-7; the table names TRBD2, a call not compared with the DNA. The CDR3 has 12 amino acids, counting both end residues. CDR1 is MNHNS, CDR2 SASEGT, per germline. The CDR3 region is CASSGLLRAGYY.

With respect to this clonotype: Given the absence of the conserved phenylalanine or tryptophan at the CDR3 end, a read error is likely. The DNA is left out, because the CDR3 cannot be placed on it with certainty; the CDR3 is given as TCRdb lists it. This sequence joins TRBV12-3 or TRBV12-4 and TRBJ2-7; the table calls TRBD2, which could not be checked here. Counting both end residues, the CDR3 totals 14 amino acids. This CDR3 reads CASSLGGREFEQNS.

A note on this clonotype: A read error may produce the germline difference seen at one junction end. This chain connects TRBV4-2 to TRBJ2-6; perhaps TRBD1 as D (5 bases). This CDR3 has 16 residues. Germline CDR1 is LGHNA and CDR2 is YNFKEQ. CDR3 protein: CASSQHTNSGANILTF. The CDR3 nucleotides read TGTGCCAGCAGCCAACATACAAACTCTGGGGCCAACATCCTGACTTTC.

As for this clonotype: A read error may explain this, as a much larger clone is one base away. This chain connects TRBV2 to TRBJ2-7; D call uncertain. The CDR3 has 11 amino acids. Germline V gives CDR1 SNHLY, CDR2 FYNNEI. The CDR3 protein is CAGSYHYEQYF. The CDR3 DNA reads as TGTGCCGGCAGTTATCACTACGAGCAGTACTTC.